This T cell receptor (beta chain) was profiled in a study of blood T cell repertoires in COVID-19. Overall study: The United States, Italy and Spain provided the acute and convalescent COVID-19 samples. T cells, B-cell-depleted T cells, or PBMCs supplied cDNA or gDNA.

Only in-frame clones appear in the TCRdb table, and some are missing; sequencing was by immunoSEQ multiplex PCR. The sample shows approximately 350,000 clones, around 89% of them seen only once. The CDR3 consists of 15 residues. V was shortened by 0 bases and J by 1 base, with 8 bases between the two germline ends. Germline V gene data show CDR1 as MGHRA and CDR2 as YSYEKL. The origin of this receptor is a man aged 18 to 29 who had recovered from COVID-19. J is TRBJ2-3 and V is TRBV4-1; no reliable D call. Material: PBMCs or T cells enriched from blood (not recorded which). CDR3 nucleotides: TGCGCCAGCAGCCAAGATACGAGAGGCACAGATACGCAGTATTTT. It yields the protein CASSQDTRGTDTQYF.